One sample yielded the 19 T cell receptor beta chains listed below, sequenced in a study of cytomegalovirus exposure and HLA in healthy donors. Both 60 Vbeta primers and 13 Jbeta primers went into the PCR. Some clones are missing from TCRdb's copy, which holds only in-frame ones; the method was immunoSEQ multiplex PCR. Of approximately 140,000 clones detected, over 70% appear once; the ten largest clones hold approximately 1.8%. The sequenced sample consisted of PBMCs. The receptors were sampled from a woman in her thirties or forties in good health and CMV-seronegative.

V gene TRBV5-1 combines with J gene TRBJ1-5; 7 bases match TRBD1. Trimming took 2 bases from V and 2 from J; bases not matched to a gene: 4. The CDR3 has 15 amino acids. Germline-derived CDR1 and CDR2 are SGHRS and YFSETQ. CDR3 nucleotides: TGCGCCAGCAGCTTTTGGGACAGTCGCAATCAGCCCCAGCATTTT. Its translation: CASSFWDSRNQPQHF.

J is TRBJ2-1 and V is TRBV5-1; 9 positions match TRBD1. Trimming took 0 bases from V and 6 from J; bases not matched to a gene: 1. The CDR3 spans 14 residues. Germline-derived CDR1 and CDR2 are SGHRS and YFSETQ. The DNA for the CDR3 is TGCGCCAGCAGCTTGGGACAGGGGGTCAATGAGCAGTTCTTC. It translates to CASSLGQGVNEQFF.

The chain is built from TRBV28 and TRBJ1-2; D is uncertain. This CDR3 is built from 17 residues. Trimming took off 8 bases at V and 5 bases at J, with 27 bases between the two ends. CDR1 and CDR2 from the germline V gene are MDHEN and SYDVKM. The CDR3 protein is CASEPTRILEQEYGYTF. In DNA form, the CDR3 reads TGTGCCAGCGAACCCACAAGAATTCTAGAACAAGAGTATGGCTACACCTTC.

The chain recombines TRBV13 with TRBJ2-1; 12 positions agree with TRBD2. The trim removed 3 bases at V and 6 bases at J, leaving 12 bases unmatched. CDR3 length equals 18 residues. The germline gives CDR1 PRHDT, CDR2 FYEKMQ (reference sequence). Written as DNA, the CDR3 is TGTGCCAGCAGCTTCGGGACTAGCGGGCCGAGGCCCAGCAATGAGCAGTTCTTC. Translation: CASSFGTSGPRPSNEQFF.

The V and J genes are TRBV2 and TRBJ1-1, with no clear D. V was trimmed by 7 bases and J by 0 bases, leaving 6 bases between them. CDR1 SNHLY and CDR2 FYNNEI come from the germline V gene. This CDR3 has 12 amino acids. The chain's CDR3 is CASTPMNTEAFF. The CDR3 DNA is TGTGCCAGCACTCCTATGAACACTGAAGCTTTCTTT.

The gene calls are TRBV18 and TRBJ1-4; D may be TRBD1 (5 bases). V lost 3 bases, J lost 7 bases, and 15 bases lay in between. CDR3 length: 15 residues. Per the germline V gene, CDR1 is KGHSH and CDR2 is LQKENI. Here the CDR3 DNA reads TGTGCCAGCTCACCTGAGCGGCAGGGAGGTGAAAAACTGTTTTTT. Residues: CASSPERQGGEKLFF.

The DNA for the CDR3 is TGCAGCGTTGAGGGACAGTCGATCTATGGCTACACCTTC. Translated, it gives CSVEGQSIYGYTF. The chain uses TRBV29-1 and TRBJ1-2; TRBD1 matches at 7 bases. V trimming: 3 bases; J trimming: 4 bases; junction bases outside the gene matches: 5. Germline assignment: CDR1 SQVTM and CDR2 ANQGSEA. The CDR3 covers 13 residues.

The CDR3 spells CASSHPQDYEQYF. The CDR3, as DNA: TGTGCCAGCAGCCACCCTCAGGACTACGAGCAGTACTTC. The V gene is TRBV6-5, the J gene TRBJ2-7; D remains unclear. The CDR3 has 13 amino acids. V was pared by 6 bases and J by 3 bases, with 12 bases between. Germline V gene data show CDR1 as MNHEY and CDR2 as SVGAGI.

The chain employs TRBV7-3 and TRBJ2-2; the match to TRBD1 covers 9 bases. This CDR3 region has 14 residues. Germline CDR1 is SGHTA and CDR2 is FQGTGA. V shed 8 bases and J 5 bases; nucleotides not matched to a gene: 6. CDR3 in amino acids: CASSRTGDTGELFF. The CDR3 coding sequence is TGTGCCAGCTCGAGGACAGGGGATACCGGGGAGCTGTTTTTT.

The genes are TRBV14 and TRBJ2-5; TRBD1 aligns across 8 bases. TRBJ2-7 explains the end of the DNA better; the J call may be wrong. Germline lookup yields CDR1 SGHDN and CDR2 FVKESK. The CDR3 loop spans 14 amino acids. CDR3 sequence: CASSQETGAYEQYF. CDR3 nucleotide sequence: TGTGCCAGCAGCCAGGAGACAGGGGCCTACGAGCAGTACTTC.

V and J are TRBV29-1 and TRBJ1-2; D is uncertain. This CDR3 region has 9 residues. The V gene's germline CDR1 is SQVTM and CDR2 ANQGSEA. Trimming pared 3 bases from V and 12 bases from J, leaving 8 bases between. This CDR3 reads CSVDPPDTF. CDR3 in DNA: TGCAGCGTTGATCCCCCCGACACCTTC.

The chain links TRBV5-4 to TRBJ2-1; 7 bases fit TRBD2. Losses at the gene ends were 4 bases for V and 13 bases for J; bases not matched to a gene: 5. This CDR3 region has 11 residues. The germline CDR1 and CDR2 sequences are SGHNT and YYREEE (reference sequence). This CDR3 reads CASSTGDYQFF. The CDR3, as DNA: TGTGCCAGCAGCACCGGGGACTATCAGTTCTTC. The full variable domain, completed using reference TRBV5-4 and TRBJ2-1, is ETGVTQSPTHLIKTRGQQVTLRCSSQSGHNTVSWYQQALGQGPQFIFQYYREEENGRGNFPPRFSGLQFPNYSSELNVNALELDDSALYLCASSTGDYQFFGPGTRLTVL.

This chain connects TRBV4-2 to TRBJ2-2; 11 bases are shared with TRBD2. CDR1 and CDR2 from the germline V gene are LGHNA and YNFKEQ. V gave up 1 base and J gave up 1 base; unmatched junction bases: 5. The CDR3 totals 18 residues. CDR3 bases: TGTGCCAGCAGCCAAGGACTAGCGGGAATCGGGAACACCGGGGAGCTGTTTTTT. This sequence encodes CASSQGLAGIGNTGELFF.

This rearrangement joins TRBV10-3 to TRBJ1-4, with 7 nucleotides matching TRBD1. Germline CDR1 is ENHRY and CDR2 is SYGVKD. The V and J ends lost 4 bases and 13 bases, in that order; junction bases with no gene match: 9. The CDR3 sequence is 13 residues long. CDR3 region: CAISGQGMDRLFF. As DNA, the CDR3 is TGTGCCATCAGTGGACAGGGTATGGATAGACTGTTTTTT.

This clone is a singleton in its sample. This sequence joins TRBV7-8 and TRBJ2-3, with TRBD2 matching 10 bases. Germline-derived CDR1 and CDR2 are SGHVS and FQNEAQ. Trimming took 1 base from V and 0 from J; bases not matched to a gene: 10. The CDR3 runs 19 residues. The CDR3 DNA reads as TGTGCCAGCAGCTTAGTTGCAGCGGGAGGGCCCCTAAGCACAGATACGCAGTATTTT. It codes for CASSLVAAGGPLSTDTQYF. The complete variable domain, with remaining parts taken from reference TRBV7-8 and TRBJ2-3, reads GAGVSQSPRYKVAKRGQDVALRCDPISGHVSLFWYQQALGQGPEFLTYFQNEAQLDKSGLPSDRFFAERPEGSVSTLKIQRTQQEDSAVYLCASSLVAAGGPLSTDTQYFGPGTRLTVL.

The chain has TRBV5-4 and TRBJ1-1; D may be TRBD1 (5 bases). The germline CDR1 and CDR2 sequences are SGHNT and YYREEE (reference sequence). V lost 0 bases, J lost 6 bases, and 15 bases lay in between. This CDR3 region has 15 residues. CDR3 amino acids: CASSLGWGRGAEAFF. The DNA of the CDR3 is TGTGCCAGCAGCTTGGGATGGGGGAGGGGTGCTGAAGCTTTCTTT.

The V and J genes are TRBV7-3 and TRBJ2-2, with D possibly matching TRBD1 (6 bases). The CDR3 extends over 19 amino acids. V lost 6 bases and J 2 bases, leaving 25 bases between the germline ends. The V gene's germline CDR1 is SGHTA and CDR2 FQGTGA. The CDR3 spells CASSSVDSLTRGNTGELFF. The DNA of the CDR3 is TGTGCCAGCAGTTCTGTGGACAGTTTAACTCGGGGAAACACCGGGGAGCTGTTTTTT.

V and J are TRBV11-2 and TRBJ2-7, with TRBD2 identical over 12 bases. The CDR3 spans 15 residues. Germline loops: CDR1 SGHAT, CDR2 FQNNGV. Trimming took 5 bases from V and 3 from J; bases not matched to a gene: 5. The CDR3 is CASSPGLAGIYEQYF. DNA of the CDR3: TGTGCCAGCAGCCCCGGACTAGCGGGGATCTACGAGCAGTACTTC. Full variable domain (outside the CDR3, taken from reference TRBV11-2 and TRBJ2-7): EAGVAQSPRYKIIEKRQSVAFWCNPISGHATLYWYQQILGQGPKLLIQFQNNGVVDDSQLPKDRFSAERLKGVDSTLKIQPAKLEDSAVYLCASSPGLAGIYEQYFGPGTRLTVT.

This clone was seen just once. V and J are TRBV15 and TRBJ1-1; no clear D. The CDR3 loop spans 16 amino acids. CDR1 is LNHNV and CDR2 is YYDKDF in the germline V gene (reference sequence). With 0 bases removed from V and 0 bases from J, the gap between germline ends came to 11 bases. The CDR3 DNA reads as TGTGCCACCAGCAGAGACCTTTCAGGTTTGAACACTGAAGCTTTCTTT. Residues: CATSRDLSGLNTEAFF. The whole variable domain, remainder taken from reference TRBV15 and TRBJ1-1, is DAMVIQNPRYQVTQFGKPVTLSCSQTLNHNVMYWYQQKSSQAPKLLFHYYDKDFNNEADTPDNFQSRRPNTSFCFLDIRSPGLGDTAMYLCATSRDLSGLNTEAFFGQGTRLTVV.